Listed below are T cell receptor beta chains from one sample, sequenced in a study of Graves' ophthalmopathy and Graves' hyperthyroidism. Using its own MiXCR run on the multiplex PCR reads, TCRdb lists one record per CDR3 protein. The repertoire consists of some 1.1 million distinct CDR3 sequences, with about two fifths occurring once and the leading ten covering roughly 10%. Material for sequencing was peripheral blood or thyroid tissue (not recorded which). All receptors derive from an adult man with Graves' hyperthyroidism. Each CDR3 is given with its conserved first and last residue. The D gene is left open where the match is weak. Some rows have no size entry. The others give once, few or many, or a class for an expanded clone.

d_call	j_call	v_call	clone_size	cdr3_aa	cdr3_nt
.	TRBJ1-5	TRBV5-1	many	CASSLASFRTRPLAQHF	TGCGCCAGCAGCTTGGCCTCATTCCGGACACGGCCTTTGGCCCAGCATTTT
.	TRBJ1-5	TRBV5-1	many	CASRWDTNQPQHF	TGCGCCAGCAGGTGGGACACCAATCAGCCCCAGCATTTT
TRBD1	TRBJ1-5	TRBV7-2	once	CASSLMQGDRESQPQHF	TGTGCCAGCAGCTTAATGCAGGGGGACAGGGAATCCCAGCCCCAGCATTTT
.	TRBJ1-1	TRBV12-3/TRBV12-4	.	CASSQTHGPRGPNTEAFF	TGTGCCAGCAGCCAAACTCACGGGCCCAGGGGCCCTAACACTGAAGCTTTCTTT
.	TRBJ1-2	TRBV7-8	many	CASSLASDRSYGYTF	TGTGCCAGCAGCTTAGCTTCCGACAGATCATATGGCTACACCTTC
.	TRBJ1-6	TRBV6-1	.	CASSSGPYNSPLHF	TGTGCCAGCAGTAGCGGACCGTATAATTCACCCCTCCACTTT
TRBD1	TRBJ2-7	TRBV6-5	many	CASSLDRVDEQYF	TGTGCCAGCAGTCTAGACAGGGTCGACGAGCAGTACTTC
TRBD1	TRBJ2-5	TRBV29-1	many	CSVDWGQGRVTQYF	TGCAGCGTTGATTGGGGACAGGGTCGTGTGACCCAGTACTTC
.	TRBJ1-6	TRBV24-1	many	CATNGQRSLYNSPLHF	TGTGCCACCAACGGACAGCGGAGCTTATATAATTCACCCCTCCACTTT
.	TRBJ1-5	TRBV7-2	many	CASSLRWPPGASQPQHF	TGTGCCAGCAGCTTACGGTGGCCGCCTGGGGCATCTCAGCCCCAGCATTTT
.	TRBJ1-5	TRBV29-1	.	CSAGGITQPQHF	TGCAGCGCGGGGGGGATCACGCAGCCCCAGCATTTT
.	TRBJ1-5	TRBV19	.	CASSRPWSNQPQHF	TGTGCCAGTAGTCGCCCTTGGAGCAATCAGCCCCAGCATTTT
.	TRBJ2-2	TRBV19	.	CASKPIGSNTGELFF	TGTGCCAGTAAACCTATTGGATCGAACACCGGGGAGCTGTTTTTT
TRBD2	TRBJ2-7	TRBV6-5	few	CASSYERGDAYEQYF	TGTGCCAGCAGTTACGAGCGGGGGGACGCCTACGAGCAGTACTTC
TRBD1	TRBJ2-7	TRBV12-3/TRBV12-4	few	CASRGQGVEQYF	TGTGCCAGCAGGGGACAGGGGGTCGAGCAGTACTTC
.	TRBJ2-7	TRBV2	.	CASSLYLRSSYDQYF	TGTGCCAGCAGCCTTTACTTGCGTAGTTCCTACGATCAGTACTTC
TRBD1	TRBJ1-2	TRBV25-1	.	CASSARTGGGYTF	TGTGCCAGCAGCGCCAGGACAGGCGGTGGCTACACCTTC
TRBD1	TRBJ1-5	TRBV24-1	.	CATSEAGTAVSNQPQHF	TGTGCCACCAGTGAAGCAGGGACAGCGGTGAGCAATCAGCCCCAGCATTTT
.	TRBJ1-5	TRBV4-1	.	CASSQALKGPSGQPQHF	TGCGCCAGCAGCCAAGCCTTAAAGGGCCCTTCGGGTCAGCCCCAGCATTTT
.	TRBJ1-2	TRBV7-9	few	CASSHGTGYTF	TGTGCCAGCAGCCACGGAACCGGCTACACCTTC
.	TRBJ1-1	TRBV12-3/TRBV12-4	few	CASSPKQGNTEAFF	TGTGCCAGCAGTCCCAAACAGGGGAACACTGAAGCTTTCTTT
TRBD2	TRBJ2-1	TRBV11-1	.	CASSLADGGAMWNEQFF	TGTGCCAGCAGCTTAGCGGACGGGGGGGCAATGTGGAATGAGCAGTTCTTC
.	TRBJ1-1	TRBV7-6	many	CASSLDGSGAQNTEAFF	TGTGCCAGCAGCTTAGATGGGTCAGGGGCGCAGAACACTGAAGCTTTCTTT
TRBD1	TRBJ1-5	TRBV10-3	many	CAISDRRDRRDQPQHF	TGTGCCATCAGTGATAGGCGGGACAGAAGGGATCAGCCCCAGCATTTT
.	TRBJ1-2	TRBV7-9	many	CASSLAAGDYGYTF	TGTGCCAGCAGCTTAGCCGCAGGGGACTATGGCTACACCTTC
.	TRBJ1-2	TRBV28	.	CASSFGGFTF	TGTGCCAGCAGTTTTGGTGGCTTCACCTTC
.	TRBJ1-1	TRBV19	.	CASTLGGKNTEAFF	TGTGCCAGTACCCTTGGCGGGAAGAACACTGAAGCTTTCTTT
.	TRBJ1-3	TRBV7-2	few	CASSPWGGSGNTIYF	TGTGCCAGCAGCCCCTGGGGGGGCTCTGGAAACACCATATATTTT
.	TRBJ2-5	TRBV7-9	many	CASSLVQQPQYF	TGTGCCAGCAGCTTAGTACAACAGCCCCAGTACTTC
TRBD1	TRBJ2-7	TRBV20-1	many	CSARDMGTGLGEQYF	TGCAGTGCTAGAGATATGGGGACAGGCCTAGGCGAGCAGTACTTC
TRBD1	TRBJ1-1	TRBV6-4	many	CASSEDRDTEAFF	TGTGCCAGCAGTGAAGACAGGGACACTGAAGCTTTCTTT
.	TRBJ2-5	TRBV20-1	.	CSAAPGGSNQPQYF	TGCAGTGCTGCCCCAGGGGGGAGCAATCAGCCCCAGTACTTC
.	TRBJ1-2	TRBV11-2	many	CASSTWGYGYTF	TGTGCCAGCAGCACCTGGGGCTATGGCTACACCTTC
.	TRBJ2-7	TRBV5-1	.	CASSLEAGLSPEQYF	TGCGCCAGCAGCTTGGAGGCAGGGCTTTCCCCCGAGCAGTACTTC
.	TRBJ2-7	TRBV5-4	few	CASSLGGVGSNEQYF	TGTGCCAGCAGCTTGGGTGGGGTAGGGAGTAACGAGCAGTACTTC
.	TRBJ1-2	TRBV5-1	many	CASSLAFDSNYGYTF	TGCGCCAGCAGCTTGGCCTTTGACAGTAACTATGGCTACACCTTC
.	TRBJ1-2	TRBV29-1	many	CSVVAGDFNYGYTF	TGCAGCGTTGTAGCGGGGGACTTTAACTATGGCTACACCTTC
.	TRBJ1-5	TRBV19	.	CASSIGGLPQHF	TGTGCCAGTAGTATAGGGGGATTGCCCCAGCATTTT
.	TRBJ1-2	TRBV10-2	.	CASSEPDSGYGYTF	TGCGCCAGCAGTGAGCCGGACAGCGGCTATGGCTACACCTTC